These T cell receptor beta chains were read from a single sample in a study of control samples from healthy donors and cancer patients. Here immunoSEQ multiplex PCR was the method, and the copy in TCRdb shows in-frame clones only, minus some. Among 110,000 or so clones listed, 83% were seen once. Sequenced: blood. The receptors shown here come from a woman in her fifties or sixties in good health. Both conserved end residues are part of each CDR3. The D gene is left open where the match is weak. Clone sizes are given selectively: once, few, many, or a class where the clone is expanded.

TRBJ1-2 TRBV27 - - CASSFNGLITPVSSRYGYTF TGTGCCAGCAGTTTTAACGGTCTTATAACCCCGGTCTCCTCTCGCTATGGCTACACCTTC
TRBJ2-7 TRBV7-9 - - CASSLDDSSLYF TGTGCCAGCAGCTTGGACGACAGTTCCCTCTACTTC
TRBJ2-1 TRBV5-1 - - CASSRKGSYNEQFF TGCGCCAGCAGCCGCAAGGGCTCCTACAATGAGCAGTTCTTC
TRBJ1-2 TRBV29-1 - - CSVVASYGYTF TGCAGCGTTGTGGCGAGCTATGGCTACACCTTC
TRBJ2-3 TRBV12-3/TRBV12-4 - few CASSLYSDTQYF TGTGCCAGCAGTCTCTACTCAGATACGCAGTATTTT
TRBJ2-1 TRBV15 - - CATSRDLAGQRGGGEQFF TGTGCCACCAGCAGAGATTTGGCGGGCCAGCGAGGAGGGGGTGAGCAGTTCTTC
TRBJ1-5 TRBV6-2/TRBV6-3 TRBD1 - CASSQQLRSGTAGYSNQPQHF TGTGCCAGCAGTCAACAACTTAGGTCCGGGACAGCGGGATATAGCAATCAGCCCCAGCATTTT
TRBJ2-5 TRBV20-1 TRBD2 few CSASIAGGSQETQYF TGCAGTGCTAGTATAGCGGGAGGCAGTCAAGAGACCCAGTACTTC
TRBJ1-3 TRBV6-1 TRBD1 once CASSEGLGQVTNTIYF TGTGCCAGCAGTGAAGGCCTGGGACAGGTGACAAACACCATATATTTT
TRBJ1-6 TRBV11-3 - - CASSLDDSPLHF TGTGCCAGCAGCTTAGACGATTCACCCCTCCACTTT
TRBJ1-2 TRBV12-3/TRBV12-4 TRBD1 - CASSTGGIGGYTF TGTGCCAGCAGTACAGGGGGAATTGGGGGCTACACCTTC
TRBJ2-1 TRBV9 - - CASSVGGTISSYNEQFF TGTGCCAGCAGCGTAGGTGGCACCATCAGCTCCTACAATGAGCAGTTCTTC
TRBJ2-2 TRBV28 - - CASSGPGAGELFF TGTGCCAGCAGCGGGCCGGGGGCCGGGGAGCTGTTTTTT
TRBJ1-4 TRBV12-3/TRBV12-4 - - CASSFVVAEKLFF TGTGCCAGCAGTTTCGTGGTAGCCGAAAAACTGTTTTTT
TRBJ1-1 TRBV5-1 TRBD1 - CASSLGPTGDTEAFF TGCGCCAGCAGCTTGGGGCCGACAGGGGACACTGAAGCTTTCTTT
TRBJ1-2 TRBV4-1 TRBD1 once CASSQGFGQGAGYTF TGCGCCAGCAGCCAAGGGTTCGGACAGGGGGCTGGCTACACCTTC
TRBJ1-2 TRBV5-5 - medium-sized CASGSDVGSGYTF TGTGCCAGCGGATCCGATGTAGGGAGCGGCTACACCTTC
TRBJ1-1 TRBV28 - - CASSQPGVMNTEAFF TGTGCCAGCAGCCAGCCAGGGGTTATGAACACTGAAGCTTTCTTT
TRBJ1-1 TRBV6-1 - - CASSEYLNTEAFF TGTGCCAGCAGTGAATATCTGAACACTGAAGCTTTCTTT
TRBJ1-4 TRBV5-4 - - CASSLLPLEKLFF TGTGCCAGCAGCCTGCTCCCTTTAGAAAAACTGTTTTTT
TRBJ1-6 TRBV7-9 - - CASSLEGSYNSPLHF TGTGCCAGCAGCTTAGAGGGGTCCTATAATTCACCCCTCCACTTT
TRBJ1-3 TRBV6-2/TRBV6-3 - once CASSRGNTGNTIYF TGTGCCAGCAGCCGTGGCAATACTGGAAACACCATATATTTT
TRBJ2-3 TRBV4-3 - - CASSRSPGEGTDTQYF TGCGCCAGCAGTCGGAGTCCAGGGGAGGGCACAGATACGCAGTATTTT
TRBJ2-5 TRBV28 TRBD2 - CASFGPSGGIQETQYF TGTGCCAGCTTTGGCCCTAGCGGGGGGATTCAAGAGACCCAGTACTTC
TRBJ2-7 TRBV7-2 TRBD2 - CASSLTSSNEQYF TGTGCCAGCAGCTTGACTAGCAGCAACGAGCAGTACTTC
TRBJ1-2 TRBV6-2/TRBV6-3 - once CASSQLRDIDGYTF TGTGCCAGCAGCCAGCTCCGGGACATAGATGGCTACACCTTC
TRBJ2-3 TRBV7-2 TRBD2 - CASSLGTSGVSDTQYF TGTGCCAGCAGCTTAGGAACTAGCGGGGTATCAGATACGCAGTATTTT